The rows below give T cell receptor beta chains drawn from one sample of a study of blood T cell repertoires in COVID-19. Clones were sequenced by immunoSEQ multiplex PCR, and TCRdb holds only the in-frame ones, with some missing. Of approximately 110,000 clones listed, roughly 85% are singletons. Sequencing was performed on peripheral blood. These receptors were obtained from an elderly woman with COVID-19, enrolled during active disease. The CDR3 runs from the conserved cysteine through the conserved F or W. D genes are given only for firm matches. Clone size is not always given. Where it is, it says once, few, many or a class for expanded clones.

TRBV15	.	TRBJ1-1	.	CATSRGGGKGTEAFF	TGTGCCACCAGCAGAGGGGGAGGGAAAGGTACTGAAGCTTTCTTT
TRBV9	TRBD1	TRBJ2-7	.	CASSVNGQGGEQYF	TGTGCCAGCAGCGTAAATGGACAGGGCGGCGAGCAGTACTTC
TRBV18	TRBD2	TRBJ2-7	.	CASSPQGPGTSVEQYF	TGTGCCAGCTCGCCACAGGGACCCGGGACTAGCGTCGAGCAGTACTTC
TRBV11-2	.	TRBJ2-3	.	CASSLGHEDTQYF	TGTGCCAGCAGCTTGGGACACGAAGATACGCAGTATTTT
TRBV27	.	TRBJ2-1	once	CASSSSTSYAVYNEQFF	TGTGCCAGCAGTTCATCTACTAGTTACGCCGTTTATAATGAGCAGTTCTTC
TRBV6-2/TRBV6-3	.	TRBJ2-7	.	CASSPPGLGNYEQYF	TGTGCCAGCAGTCCCCCAGGACTGGGCAACTACGAGCAGTACTTC
TRBV20-1	.	TRBJ1-4	once	CSARGEEKLFF	TGCAGTGCCCGGGGTGAGGAAAAACTGTTTTTT
TRBV7-2	.	TRBJ2-3	.	CASSPQGTGTDTQYF	TGTGCCAGCAGCCCTCAGGGCACCGGCACAGATACGCAGTATTTT
TRBV14	TRBD2	TRBJ2-1	.	CASSPTSDNEQFF	TGTGCCAGCAGCCCGACTAGCGACAATGAGCAGTTCTTC
TRBV19	.	TRBJ1-1	.	CASSRGERGGRTEAFF	TGTGCCAGTAGTCGGGGGGAAAGAGGAGGCAGGACTGAAGCTTTCTTT
TRBV5-1	.	TRBJ2-3	.	CASSNSGTSTDTQYF	TGCGCCAGCAGCAACTCCGGGACTAGCACAGATACGCAGTATTTT
TRBV14	TRBD2	TRBJ2-2	.	CASSLLAGAGGELFF	TGTGCCAGCAGCCTACTAGCGGGAGCGGGCGGGGAGCTGTTTTTT
TRBV24-1	TRBD1	TRBJ1-2	once	CATSDAGQGAYGYTF	TGTGCCACCAGTGATGCGGGACAGGGGGCCTATGGCTACACCTTC
TRBV3-1/TRBV3-2	TRBD2	TRBJ2-7	.	CASSPLLTSGTGEQYF	TGTGCCAGCAGCCCACTACTGACTAGCGGAACGGGAGAGCAGTACTTC
TRBV28	.	TRBJ2-7	.	CASTQGYRSYEQYF	TGTGCCAGCACCCAGGGCTATCGCTCCTACGAGCAGTACTTC